Each of the 30 T cell receptor beta chains below was sequenced from the same sample in a study of cytomegalovirus exposure and HLA in healthy donors. PCR involved 60 Vbeta and 13 Jbeta primers. Clones were read by immunoSEQ multiplex PCR, and TCRdb kept only the in-frame ones, dropping some. The sample has approximately 170,000 clones, roughly 80% seen once. The sample was PBMCs. These receptor sequences come from a male donor in good health and CMV-seronegative.

This chain links TRBV6-5 with TRBJ1-1; weak D call: TRBD1 (5 bases). The CDR3 consists of 13 residues. Germline CDR1 and CDR2: MNHEY and SVGAGI. V lost 5 bases and J lost 0, with 7 bases in between. The CDR3 nucleotides read TGTGCCAGCAGTACGGGGGTGAACACTGAAGCTTTCTTT. Translating gives CASSTGVNTEAFF.

The chain uses TRBV2 and TRBJ1-1; the match to TRBD1 covers 8 bases. The V segment lost 3 bases and the J segment 1 base; nucleotides outside the gene matches: 4. The CDR3 sequence is 15 residues long. In germline, CDR1 is SNHLY, CDR2 FYNNEI. The CDR3 DNA is TGTGCCAGCAGTGACGCCGGGACAGGGAACACTGAAGCTTTCTTT. It encodes CASSDAGTGNTEAFF.

The chain links TRBV5-1 to TRBJ2-1; 11 bases line up with TRBD2. The CDR3 sequence is 15 residues long. Per the germline V gene, CDR1 is SGHRS and CDR2 is YFSETQ. Losses at the gene ends were 0 bases for V and 10 bases for J; bases not matched to a gene: 6. The CDR3: CASSLGSGGAREQFF. DNA of the CDR3: TGCGCCAGCAGCTTGGGTAGCGGGGGGGCACGGGAGCAGTTCTTC.

This clone was picked up a small number of times. The chain recombines TRBV2 with TRBJ1-4, with 7 bases that match TRBD1. Germline CDR1 is SNHLY and CDR2 is FYNNEI. CDR3 length: 13 amino acids. V shed 4 bases and J 7 bases; nucleotides not matched to a gene: 3. CDR3 DNA sequence: TGTGCCAGCAGTGTGACAGGGCGTGAAAAACTGTTTTTT. Translated: CASSVTGREKLFF.

This rearrangement joins TRBV7-9 to TRBJ1-5; TRBD1 might be the D (5 bases). This CDR3 contains 14 residues. Germline values: CDR1 SEHNR, CDR2 FQNEAQ (reference sequence). Trimming removed 6 bases at V and 2 bases at J, with 11 bases between. The CDR3 is CASSRGNGNQPQHF. The DNA for the CDR3 is TGTGCCAGCAGTAGGGGAAATGGCAATCAGCCCCAGCATTTT. The complete variable domain, with remaining parts taken from reference TRBV7-9 and TRBJ1-5, reads DTGVSQNPRHKITKRGQNVTFRCDPISEHNRLYWYRQTLGQGPEFLTYFQNEAQLEKSRLLSDRFSAERPKGSFSTLEIQRTEQGDSAMYLCASSRGNGNQPQHFGDGTRLSIL.

CDR3 sequence: CASSPYYSNQPQHF. The CDR3 region has the DNA TGTGCCAGCTCACCATACTATAGCAATCAGCCCCAGCATTTT. This chain connects TRBV18 to TRBJ1-5, with no clear D. The CDR3 consists of 14 residues. The V gene's germline CDR1 is KGHSH and CDR2 LQKENI. Trimming pared 2 bases from V and 0 bases from J, leaving 5 bases between. Full variable domain (missing parts from reference TRBV18 and TRBJ1-5): NAGVMQNPRHLVRRRGQEARLRCSPMKGHSHVYWYRQLPEEGLKFMVYLQKENIIDESGMPKERFSAEFPKEGPSILRIQQVVRGDSAAYFCASSPYYSNQPQHFGDGTRLSIL.

The gene calls are TRBV7-6 and TRBJ2-1; 9 nucleotides line up with TRBD1. This CDR3 is built from 17 residues. CDR1 and CDR2 from the germline V gene are SGHVS and FNYEAQ. The trim removed 2 bases at V and 1 base at J, leaving 6 bases unmatched. For the CDR3, the DNA is TGTGCCAGCAGCTTAACGGCCGGGACAGGGTCCTACAATGAGCAGTTCTTC. Its protein is CASSLTAGTGSYNEQFF.

The chain recombines TRBV5-1 with TRBJ2-3; D is undetermined. Germline V gives CDR1 SGHRS, CDR2 YFSETQ. Trimming cost V 0 bases and J 1 base, with 6 bases left between them. The CDR3 consists of 14 residues. The CDR3 loop is CASSLATGTDTQYF. In nucleotides, the CDR3 is TGCGCCAGCAGCTTGGCAACAGGCACAGATACGCAGTATTTT.

A few counts support this clone. The genes are TRBV5-1 and TRBJ1-5; weak D call: TRBD1 (6 bases). CDR1 and CDR2 (germline): SGHRS, YFSETQ. Trimming removed 5 bases at V and 1 base at J, with 10 bases between. This CDR3 contains 14 residues. The CDR3 bases are TGCGCCAGCAGTCAGGGGACAAGCAATCAGCCCCAGCATTTT. Translation: CASSQGTSNQPQHF.

This chain links TRBV7-2 with TRBJ1-1; D is unresolved. Per the germline V gene, CDR1 is SGHTA and CDR2 is FQGNSA. This CDR3 contains 15 residues. Trimming cost V 5 bases and J 4 bases, with 17 bases left between them. CDR3: CASSVEPDRVTEAFF. CDR3 in DNA: TGTGCCAGCAGCGTCGAACCGGATCGGGTCACTGAAGCTTTCTTT.

The chain uses TRBV6-1 and TRBJ1-4; possibly TRBD1 for D (5 bases). V was cut by 7 bases and J by 5 bases, with 8 bases left in between. This CDR3 is built from 12 residues. The germline V gene has CDR1 MNHNS and CDR2 SASEGT. CDR3 nucleotide sequence: TGTGCCAGCACAGGGAGGAATGAAAAACTGTTTTTT. This translates into CASTGRNEKLFF.

The V call is TRBV29-1, the J call TRBJ2-7; D not certain. Trimming removed 2 bases from V and 1 base from J, with 6 bases in between. Germline CDR1 SQVTM, CDR2 ANQGSEA. The CDR3 is 12 amino acids. CDR3 DNA: TGCAGCGTTGAACAAGCATCCTACGAGCAGTACTTC. Protein product: CSVEQASYEQYF.

CDR3 sequence: CASSSGGAVNTGELFF. The DNA for the CDR3 is TGTGCCAGCAGTTCGGGGGGAGCGGTTAACACCGGGGAGCTGTTTTTT. This chain connects TRBV28 to TRBJ2-2; 7 bases are shared with TRBD2. J lost 2 bases, V lost 4 bases, and 7 bases had no gene match. CDR3 length: 16 amino acids. Germline values: CDR1 MDHEN, CDR2 SYDVKM.

This chain connects TRBV25-1 to TRBJ1-2; D is perhaps TRBD1 (6 bases). Per germline, CDR1 MGHDK and CDR2 SYGVNS. V gave up 5 bases and J gave up 7 bases, with 20 bases separating them. The CDR3 has 15 residues. CDR3 amino acids: CASSPALGGPSGYTF. CDR3 nucleotide sequence: TGTGCCAGCAGTCCCGCATTGGGGGGGCCCAGTGGCTACACCTTC.

The chain uses TRBV18 and TRBJ2-7; tentatively, D is TRBD2 (7 bases). Germline V gives CDR1 KGHSH, CDR2 LQKENI. Deletions cut 6 bases from V and 3 bases from J, with 18 bases between. The CDR3 is made up of 15 amino acids. CDR3 bases: TGTGCCAGCTCGCCCCCTAGGGGGGGGGACTACGAGCAGTACTTC. This translates into CASSPPRGGDYEQYF.

The chain employs TRBV15 and TRBJ1-4; weak D call: TRBD1 (6 bases). The CDR3 has 16 amino acids. CDR1 LNHNV and CDR2 YYDKDF come from the germline V gene (reference sequence). Trimming stripped 2 bases from V and 3 bases from J, with 13 bases between. The CDR3 DNA sequence: TGTGCCACCAGCAGATCCACAGGGCGGCCTAATGAAAAACTGTTTTTT. This codes for CATSRSTGRPNEKLFF.

This clone has just a few counts. The chain uses TRBV2 and TRBJ2-2, with D tentatively TRBD1 (6 bases). In germline, CDR1 is SNHLY, CDR2 FYNNEI. The V gene lost 5 bases and the J gene lost 2 bases, with 15 bases spanning the gap. The CDR3 extends over 16 amino acids. The CDR3 region has the DNA TGTGCCAGCAGTAAAACCGGGACACCTAACACCGGGGAGCTGTTTTTT. Translating gives CASSKTGTPNTGELFF.

V usage is TRBV27 and J usage is TRBJ1-6, with D possibly being TRBD1 (5 bases). CDR3 size: 17 residues. Germline CDR1 reads MNHEY; CDR2 reads SMNVEV (reference sequence). Trimming removed 4 bases from V and 0 bases from J, with 13 bases in between. CDR3 loop: CASSSPGRSSYNSPLHF. DNA for the CDR3: TGTGCCAGCAGTTCCCCAGGGAGGAGCTCCTATAATTCACCCCTCCACTTT.

The chain uses TRBV5-1 and TRBJ2-7; tentative D call: TRBD1 (6 bases). CDR3 length: 14 residues. CDR1 SGHRS and CDR2 YFSETQ come from the germline V gene. The V gene lost 4 bases and the J gene lost 2 bases, with 13 bases spanning the gap. Written as DNA, the CDR3 is TGCGCCAGCAGCATCCGGACAGACCCCTACGAGCAGTACTTC. This gives the protein CASSIRTDPYEQYF. Supplemented by reference TRBV5-1 and TRBJ2-7, the full variable domain reads KAGVTQTPRYLIKTRGQQVTLSCSPISGHRSVSWYQQTPGQGLQFLFEYFSETQRNKGNFPGRFSGRQFSNSRSEMNVSTLELGDSALYLCASSIRTDPYEQYFGPGTRLTVT.

V and J are TRBV4-2 and TRBJ2-2, with D tentatively TRBD1 (5 bases). Trimming stripped 1 base from V and 0 bases from J, with 9 bases between. CDR1 and CDR2 (germline): LGHNA, YNFKEQ. The CDR3 runs 16 residues. CDR3 DNA sequence: TGTGCCAGCAGCCAAGGGACAAATCCGAACACCGGGGAGCTGTTTTTT. Its translation: CASSQGTNPNTGELFF.

The chain combines TRBV19 with TRBJ1-4, with D perhaps matching TRBD1 (5 bases). CDR1 is LNHDA and CDR2 is SQIVND in the germline V gene (reference sequence). The CDR3 extends over 16 amino acids. Trimming stripped 3 bases from V and 4 bases from J, with 15 bases between. CDR3 in DNA: TGTGCCAGTAGTATTTCGTCGGGGGGAGTTAATGAAAAACTGTTTTTT. Translated: CASSISSGGVNEKLFF.

The rearrangement links TRBV4-1 to TRBJ2-3, with D possibly matching TRBD1 (7 bases). The CDR3 extends over 16 amino acids. V shed 0 bases and J shed 5 bases, with 15 bases lying between them. Germline V gives CDR1 MGHRA, CDR2 YSYEKL. Written as DNA, the CDR3 is TGCGCCAGCAGCCAAGAGGCACGGCAGGGGGGAGATACGCAGTATTTT. Translated, it gives CASSQEARQGGDTQYF.

The chain combines TRBV9 with TRBJ2-3, with TRBD2 matching 8 bases. The CDR3 spans 16 residues. From germline, CDR1 is SGDLS and CDR2 YYNGEE. V lost 3 bases to trimming and J lost 2 bases; unmatched junction nucleotides: 8. As DNA, the CDR3 is TGTGCCAGCAGCGAGAGTCCCGGGGGGGCCACAGATACGCAGTATTTT. Translating gives CASSESPGGATDTQYF.

V usage is TRBV6-5 and J usage is TRBJ1-2; weak D call: TRBD1 (6 bases). The ends were cut back, 4 bases at V and 5 bases at J, with 11 bases in the middle. The CDR3 length is 13 residues. The germline gives CDR1 MNHEY, CDR2 SVGAGI. The CDR3 sequence: CASSSWTAYGYTF. The CDR3 region has the DNA TGTGCCAGCAGTTCCTGGACAGCTTATGGCTACACCTTC.

The chain is built from TRBV29-1 and TRBJ1-2, with 10 bases aligning to TRBD1. CDR1 and CDR2 (germline): SQVTM, ANQGSEA. The V gene end was trimmed by 6 bases and the J gene end by 8 bases; junction bases not matched to a gene: 9. This CDR3 is 13 amino acids long. CDR3 in amino acids: CSVRTTGGEGYTF. DNA for the CDR3: TGCAGCGTACGAACGACAGGGGGCGAAGGCTACACCTTC.

The chain links TRBV5-1 to TRBJ1-1; TRBD1 agrees at 8 bases. J lost 3 bases, V lost 3 bases, and 7 bases had no gene match. Germline V lookup: CDR1 SGHRS, CDR2 YFSETQ. The CDR3 extends over 15 amino acids. The CDR3 DNA follows: TGCGCCAGCAGCTCCCTACAGGGGGTGGACACTGAAGCTTTCTTT. It codes for CASSSLQGVDTEAFF.

The chain links TRBV27 to TRBJ1-4; TRBD1 is a possible D gene (5 bases). Trimming took 6 bases from V and 0 from J, leaving 8 bases between them. Germline V CDR1 and CDR2: MNHEY, SMNVEV (reference sequence). This CDR3 contains 14 residues. In nucleotides, the CDR3 is TGTGCCAGCAGCCCGGGGGCAACTAATGAAAAACTGTTTTTT. It is translated as CASSPGATNEKLFF.

CDR3 loop: CASSQRKSAGEQYF. The CDR3, as DNA: TGTGCCAGCAGTCAAAGAAAATCGGCGGGCGAGCAGTACTTC. The V gene is TRBV27, the J gene TRBJ2-7, with D possibly TRBD2 on 5 matching bases. Trimming removed 5 bases from V and 6 bases from J, with 17 bases in between. The V gene's germline CDR1 is MNHEY and CDR2 SMNVEV (reference sequence). This CDR3 has 14 residues.

The chain links TRBV4-3 to TRBJ2-1; TRBD2 matches 11 bases. V gave up 0 bases and J gave up 8 bases; unmatched junction bases: 12. Germline V lookup: CDR1 LGHNA, CDR2 YSLEER. The CDR3 length is 18 residues. In DNA, the CDR3 is TGCGCCAGCAGCCAAGATATTACTGGTAGCGGGGGGGCCTATGAGCAGTTCTTC. Translation gives CASSQDITGSGGAYEQFF.

The chain joins TRBV5-1 to TRBJ2-3, with TRBD1 matching over 7 bases. Germline values: CDR1 SGHRS, CDR2 YFSETQ. The V segment lost 5 bases and the J segment 7 bases; nucleotides outside the gene matches: 4. The CDR3 consists of 12 residues. The CDR3 region is CASRQDRNTQYF. Here the CDR3 DNA reads TGCGCCAGCAGACAGGACAGGAATACGCAGTATTTT.